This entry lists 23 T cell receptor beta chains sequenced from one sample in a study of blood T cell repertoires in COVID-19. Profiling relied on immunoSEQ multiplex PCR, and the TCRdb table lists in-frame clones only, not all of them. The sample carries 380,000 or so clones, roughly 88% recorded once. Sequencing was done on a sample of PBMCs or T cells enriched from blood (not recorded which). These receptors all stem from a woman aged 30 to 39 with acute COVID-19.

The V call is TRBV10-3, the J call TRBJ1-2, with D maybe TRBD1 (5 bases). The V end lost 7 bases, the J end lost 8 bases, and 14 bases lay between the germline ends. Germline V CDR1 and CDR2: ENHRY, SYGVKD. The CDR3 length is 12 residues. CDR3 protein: CAITQGLGGYTF. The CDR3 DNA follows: TGTGCCATCACCCAGGGATTAGGAGGCTACACCTTC.

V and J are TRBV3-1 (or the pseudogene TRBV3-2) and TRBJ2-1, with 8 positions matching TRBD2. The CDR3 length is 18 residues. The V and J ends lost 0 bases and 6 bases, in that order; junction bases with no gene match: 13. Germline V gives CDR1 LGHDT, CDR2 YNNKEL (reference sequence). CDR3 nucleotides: TGTGCCAGCAGCCAAGATATACGGAGGGTCGGGGGGGGCAATGAGCAGTTCTTC. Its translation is CASSQDIRRVGGGNEQFF.

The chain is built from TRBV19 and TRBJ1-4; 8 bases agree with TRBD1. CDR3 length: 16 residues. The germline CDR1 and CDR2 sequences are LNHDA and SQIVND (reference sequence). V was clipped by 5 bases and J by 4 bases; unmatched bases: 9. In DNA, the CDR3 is TGTGCCAGTAGTGAGCAGGGGGCGCGTGTTAATGAAAAACTGTTTTTT. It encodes CASSEQGARVNEKLFF.

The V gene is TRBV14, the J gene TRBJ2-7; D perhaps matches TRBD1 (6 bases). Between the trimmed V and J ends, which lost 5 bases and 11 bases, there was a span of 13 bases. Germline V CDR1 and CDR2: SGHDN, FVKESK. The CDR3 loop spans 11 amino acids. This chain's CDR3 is CASSRGSLEYF. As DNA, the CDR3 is TGTGCCAGCAGCAGGGGGAGTTTAGAGTACTTC.

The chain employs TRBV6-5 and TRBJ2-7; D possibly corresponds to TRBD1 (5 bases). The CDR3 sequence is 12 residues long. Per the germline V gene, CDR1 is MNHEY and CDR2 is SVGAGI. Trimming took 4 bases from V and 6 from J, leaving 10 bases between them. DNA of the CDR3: TGTGCCAGCAGTTGGCAGGGCGGCGAGCAGTACTTC. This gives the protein CASSWQGGEQYF.

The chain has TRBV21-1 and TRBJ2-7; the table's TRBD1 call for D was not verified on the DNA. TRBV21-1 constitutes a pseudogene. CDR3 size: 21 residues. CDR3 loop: CASSKPFLPCPGQRSSYEQYF. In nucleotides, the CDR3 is TGTGCCAGCAGCAAACCTTTCCTCCCTTGTCCGGGACAGAGAAGCTCCTACGAGCAGTACTTC.

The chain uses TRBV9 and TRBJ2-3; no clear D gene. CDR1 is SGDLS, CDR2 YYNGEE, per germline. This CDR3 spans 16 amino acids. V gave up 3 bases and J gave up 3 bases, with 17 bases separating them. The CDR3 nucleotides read TGTGCCAGCAGCGACCCTTTTAGCTTTGGGACAGATACGCAGTATTTT. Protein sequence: CASSDPFSFGTDTQYF.

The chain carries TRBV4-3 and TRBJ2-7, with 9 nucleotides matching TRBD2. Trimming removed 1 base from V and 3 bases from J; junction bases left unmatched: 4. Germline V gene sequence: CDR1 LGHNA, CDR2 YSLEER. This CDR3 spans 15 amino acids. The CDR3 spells CASSQGSGGSYEQYF. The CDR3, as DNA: TGCGCCAGCAGCCAAGGTAGCGGGGGAAGCTACGAGCAGTACTTC.

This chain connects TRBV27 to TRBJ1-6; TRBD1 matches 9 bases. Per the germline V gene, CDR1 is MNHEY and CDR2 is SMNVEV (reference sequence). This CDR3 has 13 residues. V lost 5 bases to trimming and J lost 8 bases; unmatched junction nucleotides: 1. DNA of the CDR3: TGTGCCAGCAGTAGGGACAGGGATTCACCCCTCCACTTT. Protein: CASSRDRDSPLHF.

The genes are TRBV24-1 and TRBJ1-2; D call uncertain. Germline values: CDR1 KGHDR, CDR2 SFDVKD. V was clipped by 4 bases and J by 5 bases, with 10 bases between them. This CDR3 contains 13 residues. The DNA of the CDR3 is TGTGCCACCAGTGACCCCCTTACATATGGCTACACCTTC. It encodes CATSDPLTYGYTF.

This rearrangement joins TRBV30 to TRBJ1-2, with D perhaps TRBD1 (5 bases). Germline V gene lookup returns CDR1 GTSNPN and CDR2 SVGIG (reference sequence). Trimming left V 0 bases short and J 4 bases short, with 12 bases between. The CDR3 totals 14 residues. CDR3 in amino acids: CAWSVRQGGYGYTF. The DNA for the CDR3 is TGTGCCTGGAGTGTACGGCAGGGCGGCTATGGCTACACCTTC.

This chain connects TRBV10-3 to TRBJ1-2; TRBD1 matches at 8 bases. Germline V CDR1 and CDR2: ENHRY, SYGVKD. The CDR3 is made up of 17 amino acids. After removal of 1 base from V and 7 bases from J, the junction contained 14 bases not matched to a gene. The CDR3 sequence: CAISEFFGSGGTSGYTF. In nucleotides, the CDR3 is TGTGCCATCAGTGAGTTCTTCGGGTCAGGGGGCACGAGTGGCTACACCTTC.

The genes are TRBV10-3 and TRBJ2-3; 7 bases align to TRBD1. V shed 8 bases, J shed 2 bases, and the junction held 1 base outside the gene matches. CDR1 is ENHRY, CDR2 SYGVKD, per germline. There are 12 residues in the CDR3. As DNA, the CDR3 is TGTGCCATCGGGACAGACACAGATACGCAGTATTTT. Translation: CAIGTDTDTQYF.

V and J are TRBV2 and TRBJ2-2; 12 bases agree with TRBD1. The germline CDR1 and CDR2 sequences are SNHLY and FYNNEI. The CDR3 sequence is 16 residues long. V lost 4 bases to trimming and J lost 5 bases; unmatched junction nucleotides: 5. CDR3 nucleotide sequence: TGTGCCAGCAGTGGGGGACAGGGGGCGCTGACCGGGGAGCTGTTTTTT. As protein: CASSGGQGALTGELFF.

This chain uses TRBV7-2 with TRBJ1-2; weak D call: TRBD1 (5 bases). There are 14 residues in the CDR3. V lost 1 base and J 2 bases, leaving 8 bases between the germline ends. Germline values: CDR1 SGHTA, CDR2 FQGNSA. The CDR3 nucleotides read TGTGCCAGCAGCTTAGGGGGCAAGAACTATGGCTACACCTTC. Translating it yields CASSLGGKNYGYTF.

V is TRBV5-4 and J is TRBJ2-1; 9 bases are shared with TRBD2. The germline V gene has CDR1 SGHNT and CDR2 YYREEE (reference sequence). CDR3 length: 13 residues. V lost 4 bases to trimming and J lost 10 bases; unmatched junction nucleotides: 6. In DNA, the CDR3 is TGTGCCAGCAGCGTCTCTAGCGGGGACGAGCAGTTCTTC. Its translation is CASSVSSGDEQFF.

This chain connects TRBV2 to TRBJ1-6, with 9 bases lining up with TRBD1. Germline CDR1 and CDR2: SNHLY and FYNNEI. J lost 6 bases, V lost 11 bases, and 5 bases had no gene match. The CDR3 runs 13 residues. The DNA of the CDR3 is TGTGCCGGGGGGACAGGGTCTAATTCACCCCTCCACTTT. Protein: CAGGTGSNSPLHF.

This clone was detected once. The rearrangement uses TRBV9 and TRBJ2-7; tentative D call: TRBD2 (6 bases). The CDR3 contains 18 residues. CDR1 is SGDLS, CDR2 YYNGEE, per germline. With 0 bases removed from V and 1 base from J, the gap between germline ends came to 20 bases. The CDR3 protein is CASSVGLQRGSISYEQYF. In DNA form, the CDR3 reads TGTGCCAGCAGCGTAGGGTTACAACGGGGGTCGATTTCCTACGAGCAGTACTTC.

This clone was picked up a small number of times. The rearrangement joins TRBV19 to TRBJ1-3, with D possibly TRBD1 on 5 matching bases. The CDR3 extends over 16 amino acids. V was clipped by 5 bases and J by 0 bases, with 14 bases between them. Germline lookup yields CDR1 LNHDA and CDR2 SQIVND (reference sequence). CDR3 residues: CASSQWGDPSGNTIYF. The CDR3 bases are TGTGCCAGTAGTCAGTGGGGGGACCCCTCTGGAAACACCATATATTTT. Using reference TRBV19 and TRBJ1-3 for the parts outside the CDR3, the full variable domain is DGGITQSPKYLFRKEGQNVTLSCEQNLNHDAMYWYRQDPGQGLRLIYYSQIVNDFQKGDIAEGYSVSREKKESFPLTVTSAQKNPTAFYLCASSQWGDPSGNTIYFGEGSWLTVV.

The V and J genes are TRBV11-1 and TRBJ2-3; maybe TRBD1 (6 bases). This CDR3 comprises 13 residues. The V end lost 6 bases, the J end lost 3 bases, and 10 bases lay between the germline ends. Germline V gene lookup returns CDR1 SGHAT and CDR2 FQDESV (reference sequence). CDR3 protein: CASRQGTTDTQYF. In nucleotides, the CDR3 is TGTGCCAGCAGACAGGGAACAACAGATACGCAGTATTTT.

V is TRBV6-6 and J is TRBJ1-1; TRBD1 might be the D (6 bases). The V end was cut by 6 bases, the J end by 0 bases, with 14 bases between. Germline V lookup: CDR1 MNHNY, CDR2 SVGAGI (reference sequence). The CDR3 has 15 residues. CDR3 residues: CASRPLGQMNTEAFF. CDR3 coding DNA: TGTGCCAGCAGGCCCCTCGGACAGATGAACACTGAAGCTTTCTTT.

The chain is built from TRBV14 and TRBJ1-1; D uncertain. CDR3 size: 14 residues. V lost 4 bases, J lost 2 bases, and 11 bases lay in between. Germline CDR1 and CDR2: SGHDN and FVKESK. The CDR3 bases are TGTGCCAGCAGCCCCAGAATGGCTAACACTGAAGCTTTCTTT. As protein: CASSPRMANTEAFF. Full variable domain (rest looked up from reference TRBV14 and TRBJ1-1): EAGVTQFPSHSVIEKGQTVTLRCDPISGHDNLYWYRRVMGKEIKFLLHFVKESKQDESGMPNNRFLAERTGGTYSTLKVQPAELEDSGVYFCASSPRMANTEAFFGQGTRLTVV.

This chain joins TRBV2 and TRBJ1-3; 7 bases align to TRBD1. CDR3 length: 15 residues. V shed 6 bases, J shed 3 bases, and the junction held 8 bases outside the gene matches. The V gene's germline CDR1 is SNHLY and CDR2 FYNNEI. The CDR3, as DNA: TGTGCCAGCAGGGCAGGGGGTGAATATGGAAACACCATATATTTT. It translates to CASRAGGEYGNTIYF. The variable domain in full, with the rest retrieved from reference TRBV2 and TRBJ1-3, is EPEVTQTPSHQVTQMGQEVILRCVPISNHLYFYWYRQILGQKVEFLVSFYNNEISEKSEIFDDQFSVERPDGSNFTLKIRSTKLEDSAMYFCASRAGGEYGNTIYFGEGSWLTVV.